A selection of T cell receptor beta chains follows, all from one sample in a study of cytomegalovirus exposure and HLA in healthy donors. Here immunoSEQ multiplex PCR was the method, and the copy in TCRdb shows in-frame clones only, minus some. In the table there are approximately 190,000 clones, about four fifths of which are singletons. The sample was PBMCs. The receptors derive from a boy younger than 18 in good health and CMV-seronegative. Each CDR3 is given with its conserved first and last residue. The D gene is left open where the match is weak. Only some rows state a clone size, as once, few, many or a class for expanded clones.

J gene	V gene	clone size	D gene	CDR3 length	CDR3 DNA	CDR3 protein
TRBJ2-7	TRBV7-2	.	TRBD1	15	TGTGCCAGCAGCTTAAGGACAGGGGCTCCCAGGGAGCAGTACTTC	CASSLRTGAPREQYF
TRBJ1-2	TRBV28	.	.	13	TGTGCCAGCAGGAGGGAGCCACTCTATGGCTACACCTTC	CASRREPLYGYTF
TRBJ2-3	TRBV5-1	.	.	12	TGCGCCAGCAGCCCTCCCACAGATACGCAGTATTTT	CASSPPTDTQYF
TRBJ1-2	TRBV7-2	.	.	14	TGTGCCAGCAGCTTAGGAGGGAGCGGCTATGGCTACACCTTC	CASSLGGSGYGYTF
TRBJ2-3	TRBV9	once	.	13	TGTGCCAGCAGCCCAGGGTCCCCAGATACGCAGTATTTT	CASSPGSPDTQYF
TRBJ1-6	TRBV7-6	.	.	14	TGTGCCAGCAGCTTAGCAGGAGACAATTCACCCCTCCACTTT	CASSLAGDNSPLHF
TRBJ2-1	TRBV11-2	.	TRBD2	17	TGTGCCAGCAGCTTAGCATCTAGCGGTGTCAGATACAATGAGCAGTTCTTC	CASSLASSGVRYNEQFF
TRBJ1-1	TRBV19	.	.	15	TGTGCCAGTAGTATAGGGAGAGCAGGGGCCACTGAAGCTTTCTTT	CASSIGRAGATEAFF
TRBJ1-4	TRBV5-1	.	.	15	TGCGCCAGCAGCTTGGCGGGGATTGGAGACGAAAAACTGTTTTTT	CASSLAGIGDEKLFF
TRBJ1-2	TRBV7-9	.	TRBD1	13	TGTGCCAGCAGCTTAGGGACAGGGGATGGCTACACCTTC	CASSLGTGDGYTF
TRBJ2-7	TRBV6-5	few	.	16	TGTGCCAGCAGTTACTGGCGGGGCTCCTACTCCTACGAGCAGTACTTC	CASSYWRGSYSYEQYF
TRBJ1-2	TRBV6-5	.	.	15	TGTGCCAGCAGTCTACTACGAGAGGGAGTAGGGGGCTACACCTTC	CASSLLREGVGGYTF
TRBJ2-7	TRBV4-1	.	.	16	TGCGCCAGCAGCCAAGATACGGACTGGACCCCGAGCGAGCAGTACTTC	CASSQDTDWTPSEQYF
TRBJ1-2	TRBV6-4	once	.	14	TGTGCCAGCAGTGACTCCAGCGTCGGAGGGGGCTACACCTTC	CASSDSSVGGGYTF
TRBJ1-1	TRBV9	.	.	13	TGTGCCAGCAGCCCATTTTCTAGGTCTGAAGCTTTCTTT	CASSPFSRSEAFF
TRBJ1-2	TRBV19	once	.	12	TGTGCCAGTAGTATTCCAGGCTATGGCTACACCTTC	CASSIPGYGYTF
TRBJ2-7	TRBV2	few	TRBD2	14	TGTGCCAGCAAGCGACTAGCGGGTTTCTACGAGCAGTACTTC	CASKRLAGFYEQYF
TRBJ2-5	TRBV7-2	once	TRBD2	16	TGTGCCAGCAGCCTTAGACTAGCGGGGGGGCTGGAGACCCAGTACTTC	CASSLRLAGGLETQYF
TRBJ1-3	TRBV29-1	.	.	13	TGCAGCGTTCGGTCAAGCTCTGGAAACACCATATATTTT	CSVRSSSGNTIYF
TRBJ2-3	TRBV6-5	.	.	14	TGTGCCAGCAGTAGGGACACGAGAGGCGATACGCAGTATTTT	CASSRDTRGDTQYF
TRBJ2-7	TRBV29-1	.	TRBD2	14	TGCAGCGCGGTAAGCGGGAGTGCCTCCTACGAGCAGTACTTC	CSAVSGSASYEQYF
TRBJ2-7	TRBV7-2	.	TRBD2	17	TGTGCCAGCAGCTCTCCTCTAGCGGGAGCGCTCCCACACGAGCAGTACTTC	CASSSPLAGALPHEQYF
TRBJ2-7	TRBV11-2	few	TRBD1	17	TGTGCCAGCGGGAGACTGAGGTGGACAGGGTCATCCTACGAGCAGTACTTC	CASGRLRWTGSSYEQYF
TRBJ2-7	TRBV28	.	.	12	TGTGCCAGCACGGGCGGGGCTTTGAAGCAGTACTTC	CASTGGALKQYF
TRBJ1-1	TRBV2	.	.	13	TGTGCCAGCAGGGTAGGTGGCGGCTATGAAGCTTTCTTT	CASRVGGGYEAFF
TRBJ2-5	TRBV6-5	few	.	13	TGTGCCAGCAGTTTTACTCCCCAAGAGACCCAGTACTTC	CASSFTPQETQYF
TRBJ2-7	TRBV7-2	few	TRBD1	14	TGTGCCAGCAGCCCGCGGACAGGGAGGTACGAGCAGTACTTC	CASSPRTGRYEQYF
TRBJ2-1	TRBV19	few	TRBD1	15	TGTGCCAGTAGAACCGGGACAGACTCCTACAATGAGCAGTTCTTC	CASRTGTDSYNEQFF
TRBJ2-5	TRBV11-2	.	.	14	TGTGCCAGCAGCTTAACAATCACAGAAGAGACCCAGTACTTC	CASSLTITEETQYF
TRBJ1-6	TRBV27	.	.	15	TGTGCCAGCAGTTTATCTCAGGGGTTTAATTCACCCCTCCACTTT	CASSLSQGFNSPLHF
TRBJ2-3	TRBV7-3	.	TRBD1	15	TGTGCCAGCAGCGACCTTGACAGGGGGCAGGATACGCAGTATTTT	CASSDLDRGQDTQYF
TRBJ2-7	TRBV28	.	TRBD2	14	TGTGCCAGCAGTTTAGCGGGAGCGGGTTACGAGCAGTACTTC	CASSLAGAGYEQYF
TRBJ1-1	TRBV10-3	.	.	14	TGTGCCATCAGCCCCTTTGGACAGAACACTGAAGCTTTCTTT	CAISPFGQNTEAFF
TRBJ2-5	TRBV7-8	.	.	16	TGTGCCAGCAGCTTCAACCTGACCAGGGGTAGAGAGACCCAGTACTTC	CASSFNLTRGRETQYF
TRBJ2-3	TRBV9	.	.	16	TGTGCCAGCAGCGCCTCGAGGGGGGGGCTCCCCGATACGCAGTATTTT	CASSASRGGLPDTQYF
TRBJ2-3	TRBV7-9	.	.	15	TGTGCCAGCACCTCCCGGGAGCTCAAGGCAGATACGCAGTATTTT	CASTSRELKADTQYF
TRBJ1-1	TRBV7-2	.	TRBD1	15	TGTGCCAGCAGCCAGGGGGGCAGGGGGCTAACTGAAGCTTTCTTT	CASSQGGRGLTEAFF
TRBJ1-1	TRBV7-9	few	.	18	TGTGCCAGCAGCTTAAAACGTCTTTGGGCAGGATTGGACACTGAAGCTTTCTTT	CASSLKRLWAGLDTEAFF
TRBJ1-1	TRBV6-4	.	.	13	TGTGCCAGCACCTTGGGCCCTGGGACTGAAGCTTTCTTT	CASTLGPGTEAFF
TRBJ2-7	TRBV5-4	.	TRBD1	17	TGTGCCAGCAGCTTGGGGCGGACAGGGTCAACCTCCTACGAGCAGTACTTC	CASSLGRTGSTSYEQYF
TRBJ1-5	TRBV28	.	TRBD1	14	TGTGCCAGCAGGCCGGGACAGCGGATCATGGCCCAGCATTTT	CASRPGQRIMAQHF